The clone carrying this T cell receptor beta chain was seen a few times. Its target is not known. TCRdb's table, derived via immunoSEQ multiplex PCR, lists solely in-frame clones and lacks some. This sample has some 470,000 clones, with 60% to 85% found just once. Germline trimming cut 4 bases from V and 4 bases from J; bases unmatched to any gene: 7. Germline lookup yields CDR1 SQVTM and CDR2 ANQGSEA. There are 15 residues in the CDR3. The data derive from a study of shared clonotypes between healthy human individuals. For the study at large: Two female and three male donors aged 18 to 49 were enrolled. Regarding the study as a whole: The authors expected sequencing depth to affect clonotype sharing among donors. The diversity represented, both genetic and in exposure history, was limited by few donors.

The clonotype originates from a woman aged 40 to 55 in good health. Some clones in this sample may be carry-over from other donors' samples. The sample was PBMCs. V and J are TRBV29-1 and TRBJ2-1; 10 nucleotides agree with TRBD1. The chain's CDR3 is CSVAGRTGGYNEQFF. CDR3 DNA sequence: TGCAGCGTTGCTGGGAGGACAGGGGGGTACAATGAGCAGTTCTTC.